These T cell receptor beta chains were read from a single sample in a study of T cell clonotyping in hematopoietic cell transplantation. Generated by immunoSEQ multiplex PCR, the TCRdb table keeps only in-frame clones and is missing some. The profile shows around 15,000 clones, about 90% of them singletons. Sequencing was performed on peripheral blood mononuclear cells. The receptors shown here come from a man in his forties or fifties in good health. Some clones in this sample may be carry-over from other donors' samples. CDR3s include the opening cysteine and the closing phenylalanine or tryptophan.

v_call: TRBV14; j_call: TRBJ2-6; cdr3_aa: CASSQGPGANVLTF
v_call: TRBV9; j_call: TRBJ2-2; cdr3_aa: CASSIRQGGGELFF
v_call: TRBV11-2; j_call: TRBJ2-7; cdr3_aa: CASSPMGRPRGEQYF
v_call: TRBV11-3; j_call: TRBJ2-7; cdr3_aa: CASSFKGGGGEQYF
v_call: TRBV6-6; j_call: TRBJ1-2; cdr3_aa: CASRRQGGYTF
v_call: TRBV29-1; j_call: TRBJ2-7; cdr3_aa: CSVRDPGEQYF
v_call: TRBV12-5; j_call: TRBJ2-7; cdr3_aa: CASGFIIQGQYTYEQYF
v_call: TRBV7-9; j_call: TRBJ2-7; cdr3_aa: CASSGYRSGDDEQYF
v_call: TRBV7-2; j_call: TRBJ1-1; cdr3_aa: CASRIMNTEAFF
v_call: TRBV30; j_call: TRBJ2-1; cdr3_aa: CAWSVLELNEQFF
v_call: TRBV30; j_call: TRBJ1-3; cdr3_aa: CAHLHQGAGNTIYF
v_call: TRBV2; j_call: TRBJ2-5; cdr3_aa: CASSKGTGVKETQYF
v_call: TRBV11-1; j_call: TRBJ2-2; cdr3_aa: CASSSRDRGNTGELFF
v_call: TRBV6-5; j_call: TRBJ2-3; cdr3_aa: CASSYRSTDTQYF
v_call: TRBV19; j_call: TRBJ1-1; cdr3_aa: CASRLTGRGVNTEAFF
v_call: TRBV4-3; j_call: TRBJ2-7; cdr3_aa: CASSHVLAGEGGEQYF